Listed below are T cell receptor beta chains from one sample, sequenced in a study of blood T cell repertoires in COVID-19. Profiling relied on immunoSEQ multiplex PCR, and the TCRdb table lists in-frame clones only, not all of them. The table records over 150,000 clones, 80% to 90% of them present only once. Sequencing input: PBMCs or T cells enriched from blood (not recorded which). The receptor source for this set is a woman aged 18-30 years who had recovered from COVID-19. Each CDR3 is given without its conserved first and last residue. Each record gives: D gene, V gene, J gene, CDR3 protein. D genes are given only for firm matches.

.	TRBV27	TRBJ2-7	ATSICSQNPGYEQY
.	TRBV9	TRBJ1-1	ASSVRPGYMNTEAF
.	TRBV28	TRBJ2-2	ASTPTGMANTGELF
TRBD1	TRBV24-1	TRBJ1-5	ATSHRGFGEPQH
TRBD1	TRBV15	TRBJ1-6	ATDRGQSSSYNSPLH
TRBD2	TRBV7-2	TRBJ2-7	ASSLRGLAGDYEQY
.	TRBV6-5	TRBJ1-2	ASSYVLGGGDYGYT
.	TRBV28	TRBJ1-6	AAGGPALH
TRBD2	TRBV2	TRBJ2-1	ASKGLAGTYPTYNEQF
.	TRBV9	TRBJ2-7	ASSAGISYEQY
TRBD1	TRBV6-1	TRBJ1-5	ASSEGQGRGQPQH
.	TRBV7-9	TRBJ1-1	ASSSDTGSSEAF
.	TRBV5-6	TRBJ2-6	ASSLVLLNPDSGANVLT
.	TRBV20-1	TRBJ2-7	SASGGDYEQY
TRBD1	TRBV7-2	TRBJ1-1	ASSSRGGQGEAF
.	TRBV19	TRBJ1-1	ASDGSMNTEAF
TRBD2	TRBV30	TRBJ2-7	AWSLTGGHEQY
.	TRBV19	TRBJ1-5	ASSSRGRDQPQH
.	TRBV11-2	TRBJ1-4	ASSLRGVSEKLF
TRBD1	TRBV28	TRBJ1-1	ASTAGDRFMNTEAF
TRBD1	TRBV24-1	TRBJ1-2	ATSRRTGDGYT
.	TRBV19	TRBJ2-2	ASSPTGNTGELF
TRBD1	TRBV7-2	TRBJ2-7	ASSFRQGFQYEQY
TRBD2	TRBV5-1	TRBJ2-7	ASSLASGGLSYEQY
.	TRBV5-1	TRBJ2-3	ASSSIRGSRDTQY
.	TRBV13	TRBJ1-3	ASSLDSFSGNTIY
.	TRBV27	TRBJ1-4	ASSLSGIMTPPIATNEKLF
.	TRBV28	TRBJ2-1	ASSKEEGGTYNEQF
TRBD1	TRBV28	TRBJ1-1	ASSLGQVRNTEAF
.	TRBV27	TRBJ1-1	ASSLNRWTEAF